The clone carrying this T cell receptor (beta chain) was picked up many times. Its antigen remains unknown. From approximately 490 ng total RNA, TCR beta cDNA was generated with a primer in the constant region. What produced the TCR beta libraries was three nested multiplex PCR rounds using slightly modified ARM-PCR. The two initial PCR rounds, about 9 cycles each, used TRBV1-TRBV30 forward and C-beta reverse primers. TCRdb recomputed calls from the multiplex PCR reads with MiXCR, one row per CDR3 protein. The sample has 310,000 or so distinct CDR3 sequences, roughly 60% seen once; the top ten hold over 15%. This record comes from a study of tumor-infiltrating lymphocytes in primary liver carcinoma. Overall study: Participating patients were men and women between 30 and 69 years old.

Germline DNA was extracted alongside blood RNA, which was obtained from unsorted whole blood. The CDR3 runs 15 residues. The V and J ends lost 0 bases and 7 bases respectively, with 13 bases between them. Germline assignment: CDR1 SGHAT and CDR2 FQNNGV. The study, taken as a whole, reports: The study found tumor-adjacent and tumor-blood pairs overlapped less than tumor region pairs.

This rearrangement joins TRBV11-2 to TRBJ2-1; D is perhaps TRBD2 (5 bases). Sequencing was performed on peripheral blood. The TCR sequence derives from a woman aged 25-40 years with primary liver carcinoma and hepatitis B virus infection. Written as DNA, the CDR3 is TGTGCCAGCAGCTTAGAGGCCATCACGGGAAATGAGCAGTTCTTC. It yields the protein CASSLEAITGNEQFF.